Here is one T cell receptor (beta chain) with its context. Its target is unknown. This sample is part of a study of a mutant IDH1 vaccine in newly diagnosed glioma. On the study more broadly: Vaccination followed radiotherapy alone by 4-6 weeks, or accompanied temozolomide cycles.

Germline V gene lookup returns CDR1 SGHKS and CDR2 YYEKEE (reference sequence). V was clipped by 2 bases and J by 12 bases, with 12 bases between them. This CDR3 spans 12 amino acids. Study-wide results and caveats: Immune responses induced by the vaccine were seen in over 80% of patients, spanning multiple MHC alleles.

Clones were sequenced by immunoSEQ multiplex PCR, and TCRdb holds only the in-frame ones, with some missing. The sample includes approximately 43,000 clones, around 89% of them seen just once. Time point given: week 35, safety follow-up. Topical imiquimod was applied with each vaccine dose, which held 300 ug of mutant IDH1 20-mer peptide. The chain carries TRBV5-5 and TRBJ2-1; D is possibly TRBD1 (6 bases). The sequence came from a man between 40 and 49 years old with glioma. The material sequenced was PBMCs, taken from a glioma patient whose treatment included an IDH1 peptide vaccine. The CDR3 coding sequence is TGTGCCAGCAGCTTCCAGGGGCGCGGGCAGTTCTTC. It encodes CASSFQGRGQFF.